This T cell receptor (beta chain) comes out of a study of regulatory T cells in long-lasting Graves disease. General study findings and limits: TRBV28, TRBJ1-2 and TRBJ2-5 were segments that persistent disease favored. Persistent-disease Graves' patients showed less TCR diversity than new cases.

Time point: newly diagnosed GD, antithyroid drugs for less than 3 months. PBMCs were the source of the RNA used for TCR sequencing. The TCR beta library used iRepertoire HTBI primers with Arm-PCR amplification of CDR3. In the authors' methods: Analysis of the samples identified roughly 62 TRBV and 14 to 15 TRBJ segments. In TCRdb, the multiplex PCR reads were re-called with MiXCR into one record per CDR3 protein. None of the V and J calls come from the authors' own analysis; TCRdb made them. Seen here are roughly 500,000 distinct CDR3 sequences, approximately 15% observed once, and the top ten hold more than 8.5%. This clonotype was observed at least ten times. Its antigen remains unidentified. The germline V gene has CDR1 MNHEY and CDR2 SMNVEV (reference sequence). The CDR3 spans 14 residues. V shed 4 bases, J shed 5 bases, and the junction held 4 bases outside the gene matches. These data also formed part of another study, on T cells in Graves' hyperthyroidism and ophthalmopathy. This second report adds: Stable Graves' hyperthyroidism denoted no ophthalmopathy progression over 18 months.

The source material was peripheral blood mononuclear cells (PBMCs), sampled at new diagnosis, from a patient treated with antithyroid drugs. The receptor comes from a man younger than 45 with Graves disease. This chain uses TRBV27 with TRBJ1-1; 10 bases align to TRBD1. In nucleotides, the CDR3 is TGTGCCAGCAGTTGGACAGGGGGTGATACTGAAGCTTTCTTT. This gives the protein CASSWTGGDTEAFF.